Listed below are T cell receptor beta chains from one sample, sequenced in a study of cytomegalovirus exposure and HLA in healthy donors. Some clones are missing from TCRdb's copy, which holds only in-frame ones; the method was immunoSEQ multiplex PCR. The profile shows 75,000 to 95,000 clones, around three fifths of them singletons. Sequences were obtained from PBMCs. These receptors came from a woman in her 50s in good health and CMV-seropositive. Both conserved end residues are part of each CDR3. Each record gives: CDR3 protein, D gene, V gene, CDR3 length, J gene. D genes are given only for firm matches.

CASSLDRGLEKLFF,TRBD1,TRBV6-1,14,TRBJ1-4
CASSARQGSGEQFF,TRBD1,TRBV7-9,14,TRBJ2-1
CASSPSGTANQPQHF,TRBD1,TRBV2,15,TRBJ1-5
CASSQPGKSVFEQYF,-,TRBV7-8,15,TRBJ2-7
CASSPWTSVYNEQFF,TRBD2,TRBV6-5,15,TRBJ2-1
CASRDRGWYGYTF,TRBD1,TRBV28,13,TRBJ1-2
CASSEVGWTAMPQGGYTF,-,TRBV6-1,18,TRBJ1-2
CASSNTFTDTQYF,-,TRBV7-9,13,TRBJ2-3
CASSPGTASTRRAFF,TRBD1,TRBV27,15,TRBJ1-1
CASSPGTASNQPQHF,TRBD1,TRBV19,15,TRBJ1-5
CASSFSGGDSYEQYF,TRBD2,TRBV27,15,TRBJ2-7
CAWSGGGEKLFF,-,TRBV30,12,TRBJ1-4
CASSSGVGTDTQYF,-,TRBV11-2,14,TRBJ2-3
CASSRRGNRVVSLGEQFF,-,TRBV19,18,TRBJ2-1
CASSLDVGPYGYTF,-,TRBV5-1,14,TRBJ1-2
CAIRDREYNEQFF,TRBD1,TRBV10-3,13,TRBJ2-1